Listed below are T cell receptor beta chains from one sample, sequenced in a study of regulatory T cells in long-lasting Graves disease. TCRdb re-called the multiplex PCR reads with MiXCR, one entry per CDR3 protein. The sample has around 250,000 distinct CDR3 sequences; approximately 18% are singletons. The same data also went into a second study, on T cells in Graves' hyperthyroidism and ophthalmopathy.

Specimen: peripheral blood mononuclear cells (PBMCs), collected at new diagnosis, from a patient treated with antithyroid drugs. The receptors shown here come from a woman aged 30 to 39 with Graves disease. Both conserved end residues are part of each CDR3. Each record gives: clone size, D gene, V gene, J gene, CDR3 DNA, CDR3 protein. D genes are given only for firm matches. Expanded clones are given a class, and other clones once, few, many or no size at all.

many	-	TRBV12-3/TRBV12-4	TRBJ1-1	TGTGCCAGCATTAGGGGGGGGGCTCGGGACACTGAAGCTTTCTTT	CASIRGGARDTEAFF
-	TRBD1	TRBV24-1	TRBJ1-1	TGTGCCACCAGTGATCGACAGGGAACTGAAGCTTTCTTT	CATSDRQGTEAFF
many	-	TRBV6-1	TRBJ1-4	TGTGCCAGCAGTCCGGACGGAGTCGGCCCAAATGAAAAACTGTTTTTT	CASSPDGVGPNEKLFF
many	-	TRBV7-3	TRBJ2-7	TGTGCCAGCAGCTTCCATCCCGCGGGCGAGCAGTACTTC	CASSFHPAGEQYF
many	-	TRBV18	TRBJ2-7	TGTGCCAGCTCACCATCCCGGGACTTAACCTACGAGCAGTACTTC	CASSPSRDLTYEQYF
-	TRBD1	TRBV28	TRBJ2-1	TGTGCCAGCAGCCAACGACAGGGTGATGTGAATGAGCAGTTCTTC	CASSQRQGDVNEQFF
many	TRBD1	TRBV2	TRBJ1-2	TGTGCCAGCAGTTTGACAGGGGATAGTGGTGGCTACACCTTC	CASSLTGDSGGYTF
many	-	TRBV9	TRBJ2-7	TGTGCCAGCAGCCCCCACATTAGCTCCTACGAGCAGTACTTC	CASSPHISSYEQYF
many	TRBD1	TRBV9	TRBJ2-7	TGTGCCAGCAGCGTCCGACAGGGCGCGACCTCCTACGAGCAGTACTTC	CASSVRQGATSYEQYF
many	TRBD1	TRBV7-8	TRBJ1-1	TGTGCCTCCAGGGGGCCCTTGAACACTGAAGCTTTCTTT	CASRGPLNTEAFF
many	TRBD2	TRBV29-1	TRBJ2-4	TGCAGCGTTGGGGCCCCTAGCGGGGGATCCAAAAACATTCAGTACTTC	CSVGAPSGGSKNIQYF
-	-	TRBV12-3/TRBV12-4	TRBJ1-2	TGTGCCAGCAGCGCTCCTACCCGGGCCCTCCGTGGCTACACCTTC	CASSAPTRALRGYTF
many	-	TRBV18	TRBJ1-1	TGTGCCAGCTCATCCGGACCTACGAACACTGAAGCTTTCTTT	CASSSGPTNTEAFF
many	-	TRBV9	TRBJ1-6	TGTGCCAGCAGCAAATCCGGACTTTTCCCAGATTCACCCCTCCACTTT	CASSKSGLFPDSPLHF
many	-	TRBV11-2	TRBJ1-3	TGTGCCAGCAGATCAGCAGTCGTTCACTCTGGAAACACCATATATTTT	CASRSAVVHSGNTIYF
many	-	TRBV10-1	TRBJ1-1	TGCGCCAGCAGTGAGTCGCGGGCTACCGAAGCTTTCTTT	CASSESRATEAFF
many	TRBD2	TRBV5-1	TRBJ2-7	TGCGCCAGCAGCGGGGGACTAGCGGGGGGACGCTCCTACGAGCAGTACTTC	CASSGGLAGGRSYEQYF
many	-	TRBV6-1	TRBJ2-4	TGTGCCAGCAGTGAATTGGGGGGGCGGGCCAAAAACATTCAGTACTTC	CASSELGGRAKNIQYF